The TCR beta chain described here comes from a study of cytomegalovirus exposure and HLA in healthy donors (TCRdb year 2017). Study-level background: In an earlier analysis of 587 of the donors, around 290 Gb of sequence data and about 110 million unique TCR beta sequences from approximately 180 million T cells were reported. About 280 gigabases of sequencing data and 80 million or so unique TCR sequences were included in an early release covering under 650 HLA-typed donors. Of the 350 to 450 genotyped donors, about 84% fell in the genetic ancestry cluster associated with self-reported Caucasian donors. The study was designed to test whether signatures of past pathogen exposure could be identified by cataloging public T cell receptors. The study profiled the T cell repertoires of under 850 subjects by immunosequencing and related them to cytomegalovirus serostatus. In addition to the first cohort of about 650 subjects, a separate validation cohort of about 120 different subjects was used. High-throughput TCR immunosequencing, statistical association of individual TCRs with disease status, and machine learning were combined to predict cytomegalovirus infection status. A later analysis re-examined previously published TCR beta repertoires from about 670 donors and added high-resolution HLA genotyping to investigate patterns of TCR occurrence. Rather than using new phenotypic data, the later analysis identified candidate immune exposures from TCR beta sequences and from how often those sequences occurred across donors. In an earlier analysis of around 540 of the donors, high-throughput TCR beta sequencing was used to judge whether each TCR beta V gene segment behaved as functional or pseudogenic. Donor age, sex, ethnicity and CMV serostatus were compiled alongside the repertoire data. In a later genetic analysis, genome-wide SNP genotypes for about three fifths of the 666 donors were used, and that subset was treated as a discovery cohort. Every repertoire in the discovery cohort had been generated on one and the same sequencing platform. HLA typing included class I and class II loci at four-digit resolution. The number of donors typed differed by locus, with about 629-630 for A, B, C, DRB1 and DQB1, 522 for DQA1, 600 to 610 for DPA1, and approximately 470 for DPB1. Because of strong linkage in the cohort, four to six DR-DQ haplotypes were treated as single units for association and clustering. Among about 360 genotyped donors of the cohort, an average of about 240,000 unique TCR beta nucleotide sequences were sequenced per donor, roughly 18% of them non-productive.

Remarks on this clone: The antigen it recognizes is unknown. Base qualities are not at hand, and no much larger clone is one base apart.

Sequences MGHRA (CDR1) and YSYEKL (CDR2) are obtained from the germline V gene. From the cysteine through the phenylalanine, the CDR3 covers 15 amino acids. This entry keeps only the CDR3 DNA: 45 bases, framed from base 1. V sheds 4 bases and J sheds 0 bases, leaving 9 bases between their ends. In total, around 600 healthy bone marrow donors made up the cohort. At the time of sampling, every cohort member was nominally healthy, though immune exposures that went unrecorded were likely present. The donor was CMV seronegative and was included in the group of over 300 seronegative cohort members. Each donor provided a peripheral blood sample, and peripheral blood mononuclear cells were used for TCR beta sequencing. The Qiagen DNeasy Blood Extraction Kit was used to extract genomic DNA from the blood cell samples. Receptors were amplified or captured by the immunoSEQ multiplex PCR assay. For the multiplex PCR, a mixture combining 60 forward primers for TCR Vbeta segments and 13 reverse primers for TCR Jbeta segments was used. A multiplex PCR assay on genomic DNA amplified the CDR3 region of rearranged TCR beta genes. On the Illumina HiSeq System, the amplified TCR beta libraries were sequenced as 87-base-pair reads. As for the authors' bioinformatics: A later analysis tallied tens of millions of unique TCR beta chains across the approximately 670 repertoires, and approximately 11 million of those chains were shared by two or more donors. A nearest-neighbor algorithm error-corrected the raw reads and collapsed the reads into unique sequences, merging closely related sequences to remove PCR and sequencing errors. CDR3 sequences were aligned to IMGT reference sequences to assign V, D and J gene segments. Each retained sequence needed at least a six-nucleotide match to both a V gene segment and a J gene segment. Rearrangements were called productive when the CDR3 lacked stop codons and stayed in frame with V and J; all others were non-productive. Following IMGT convention, CDR3 was defined as the stretch from the second conserved V-encoded cysteine to the conserved J-encoded phenylalanine. The earlier analysis of some 540 of the donors excluded any sequence lacking an unambiguous match to a single V gene segment. In an earlier analysis of a few hundred of the donors, V segments were called functional above 56.7% productive rearrangements and were called segregating when the between-donor standard deviation exceeded 5%. To diagnose cytomegalovirus status from the catalog of TCR beta chain sequences, a statistical classification framework was built. V and J gene assignment, in a later analysis, came from comparing TCR nucleotide sequences with IMGT/GENE-DB human TR gene sequences. A later analysis assigned CDR3 sequences and most-parsimonious VDJ recombination scenarios with the TCRdist pipeline. A later analysis defined each TCR beta chain by its CDR3 amino acid sequence plus V-gene family, and excluded reads lacking a unique V-gene family. To address suspected cross-contamination and a sequencing artifact, a later analysis removed a few hundred highly shared, low-generation-probability nucleotide sequences. For each public chain, a later analysis derived a clonal expansion index from normalized ranks of inferred template counts within each repertoire. A later analysis computed generation probabilities with a VDJ recombination model fitted to out-of-frame rearrangements, and checked the results against IGoR. A later analysis scored TCR-TCR, TCR-HLA and TCR-CMV co-occurrence with hypergeometric tests, applying a repertoire-size bias correction to TCR pairs. To estimate false discovery rates, a later analysis permuted the HLA or CMV assignments 20 times. In a later analysis, co-occurring TCRs were grouped using DBSCAN, with TCRdist sequence similarity added in when clustering inside HLA-allele-positive subsets. For co-occurrence clustering, repertoires with fewer than 30,000 or more than 120,000 public chains were excluded, along with 5 or 6 repertoires with anomalous nucleotide sharing. Here the immuneACCESS table is served through TCRdb, limited to in-frame sequences with V and J called. Missing clones are a known gap in these copies; in checked studies unresolved V genes cover under half, and the rest lacks a known reason. V and J calls and clone size are as listed in that table; D and trimming were resolved from the DNA. Here the sample has 98,000 or so clones; 70% to 80% occur a single time. Less than 10% of the sample lies in the top ten.

What the authors observed across the whole study: In a later genetic analysis, fewer N-insertions in productive TCRs were reported among donors in an Asian-associated ancestry cluster than the 666-donor mean. Broadly in line with IMGT annotations, most TCR beta V segments showed up in productive rearrangements about 87% or about 30% of the time in an earlier analysis of several hundred of the donors. While some public TCRs were present in many individuals, most TCR sequences turned up only very rarely across donors. The study gave a list of 150 to 200 TCR beta chains associated with cytomegalovirus. Three of the identified cytomegalovirus-associated TCR beta chains were confirmed in vitro to be specific for cytomegalovirus antigens. In a later analysis, TCR association rates were found to vary across HLA loci, with the most associated TCRs seen for DRB1 alleles and the fewest for HLA-C alleles. According to the authors, the approach could potentially be generalized to other disease states and immunological phenotypes. The sequencing pipeline was judged likely to have produced a cluster of highly shared sequence variants as a technical artifact. At a false discovery rate of 0.05, a later analysis linked around 17,000 TCR beta sequences to specific HLA alleles. Immune exposure information for the cohort was limited to CMV serostatus. Because the 87-base-pair reads could not distinguish some IMGT-functional V segments, including TRBV6-2 and TRBV6-3, those segments were excluded. Sequencing depth was assumed to be roughly uniform across donors in the presence/absence analyses, though that assumption may not hold. A further reported finding was that TCR beta sequences accurately predicted the HLA-A and HLA-B alleles for most subjects in the first cohort. Assigning TCR associations to individual alleles was difficult when HLA alleles, especially DR and DQ, strongly co-occurred. Because HLA typing was missing for some donors at each locus, association tests included only the typed subset. Because counts were too low, some 17 rarely observed V segments, including chromosome 9 orphons, were excluded from the earlier analysis of roughly 580 of the donors. This cohort had only TCR beta chains sequenced, and the lack of alpha or paired-chain data limited which features could be detected. V-gene and J-gene trimming of TCR beta chains was associated with a missense DCLRE1C variant in a later genetic analysis, and the association was replicated in an independent cohort. Several of the top co-occurrence clusters appeared to be linked to parvovirus B19, influenza, CMV and Epstein-Barr virus, according to a later analysis. The classifier was reported to diagnose cytomegalovirus status with high specificity and sensitivity in both the original and validation cohorts. In a later analysis, most CMV-associated TCR beta chains were found to appear HLA-restricted, with HLA associations seemingly driven largely by CMV exposure. Linkage disequilibrium might explain the correlated functional status among segregating V segments, but an unknown experimental factor could not be excluded. In a later analysis, HLA-associated TCR beta chains were found to be more clonally expanded and to have lower generation probabilities than equally common non-associated chains.

The chain employs TRBV4-1 and TRBJ1-4; the D gene cannot be named for sure. This TCR was recovered from a female donor in good health and CMV-seronegative. Sequencing was carried out using PBMCs. The CDR3 is CASSLPLATNEKLFF. The nucleotides are TGCGCCAGCAGCCTCCCCCTTGCAACTAATGAAAAACTGTTTTTT.